A single sample is the source of the 11 T cell receptor beta chains below, sequenced in a study of neurological immune-mediated disorders. TCRdb re-derived calls from the 5' RACE reads in MiXCR, one entry per CDR3 protein. The sample lists some 35,000 distinct CDR3 sequences, 11% seen once, with under 5% in the top ten. Specimen: CD4+ T cells from blood. These receptors were collected from a woman aged 25 to 39 with HTLV-1-associated myelopathy (HAM/TSP).

Many counts were recorded for this clonotype. This chain uses TRBV20-1 with TRBJ2-7; no clear D. Per the germline V gene, CDR1 is DFQATT and CDR2 is SNEGSKA (reference sequence). The CDR3 has 15 amino acids. Trimming left V 6 bases short and J 6 bases short, with 24 bases between. The CDR3 nucleotides are TGCAGTGCACCTCACTCGGCGCCCCCGAAGGGCGAGCAGTACTTC. Translation: CSAPHSAPPKGEQYF.

This clonotype has ten or more counts. The chain has TRBV11-1 and TRBJ2-3; 10 nucleotides line up with TRBD1. Germline lookup yields CDR1 SGHAT and CDR2 FQDESV (reference sequence). Losses at the gene ends were 5 bases for V and 2 bases for J; bases not matched to a gene: 4. The CDR3 loop spans 15 amino acids. The CDR3 coding sequence is TGTGCCAGCAGCCCCGGGACAGGGGTCACAGATACGCAGTATTTT. It encodes CASSPGTGVTDTQYF.

There are many counts of this clonotype. V gene TRBV11-2 combines with J gene TRBJ1-1; 8 bases match TRBD1. Trimming took 3 bases from V and 4 from J; bases not matched to a gene: 7. The CDR3 spans 15 residues. The V gene's germline CDR1 is SGHAT and CDR2 FQNNGV. The CDR3 nucleotides read TGTGCCAGCAGCTTGAGACAGGGGAGAGGCACTGAAGCTTTCTTT. It codes for CASSLRQGRGTEAFF.

This clonotype was found a few times. A much larger clone differs by one base, so this may be a read error. The chain has TRBV18 and TRBJ1-2; D is unclear. Germline values: CDR1 KGHSH, CDR2 LQKENI. The V end was cut by 5 bases, the J end by 8 bases, with 12 bases between. CDR3 length: 12 residues. The DNA of the CDR3 is TGTGCCAGCTCAGAACGGGCCATAGGCTACACCTTC. As protein: CASSERAIGYTF. The complete variable domain, with remaining parts taken from reference TRBV18 and TRBJ1-2, reads NAGVMQNPRHLVRRRGQEARLRCSPMKGHSHVYWYRQLPEEGLKFMVYLQKENIIDESGMPKERFSAEFPKEGPSILRIQQVVRGDSAAYFCASSERAIGYTFGSGTRLTVV.

The sample holds many counts of this clonotype. The chain carries TRBV5-1 and TRBJ2-7; 7 bases are a match to TRBD1. The V gene's germline CDR1 is SGHRS and CDR2 YFSETQ. Losses at the gene ends were 4 bases for V and 4 bases for J; bases not matched to a gene: 8. The CDR3 totals 14 residues. CDR3 DNA: TGCGCCAGCAGCGAAAGGACAGGAAAATACGAGCAGTACTTC. This gives the protein CASSERTGKYEQYF. Complete variable domain (other parts from reference TRBV5-1 and TRBJ2-7): KAGVTQTPRYLIKTRGQQVTLSCSPISGHRSVSWYQQTPGQGLQFLFEYFSETQRNKGNFPGRFSGRQFSNSRSEMNVSTLELGDSALYLCASSERTGKYEQYFGPGTRLTVT.

V usage is TRBV5-8 and J usage is TRBJ2-3; tentatively, D is TRBD2 (6 bases). The germline V gene has CDR1 SGHTS and CDR2 YDEGEE. V gave up 4 bases and J gave up 3 bases, with 9 bases separating them. The CDR3 runs 13 residues. CDR3 sequence (DNA): TGTGCCAGCAGCAAGACTAGGACAGATACGCAGTATTTT. Its protein is CASSKTRTDTQYF.

This clonotype was seen repeatedly, ten times or more. V gene TRBV29-1 combines with J gene TRBJ1-1; D gene ambiguous. V shed 3 bases and J shed 8 bases, with 13 bases lying between them. Germline assignment: CDR1 SQVTM and CDR2 ANQGSEA. The CDR3 length is 12 residues. The CDR3 is CSVESSEREAFF. The CDR3 coding sequence is TGCAGCGTTGAGTCGAGTGAGAGAGAAGCTTTCTTT.

This clonotype was counted at least ten times. V gene TRBV20-1 combines with J gene TRBJ1-4, with TRBD1 as a possible D gene (5 bases). Germline CDR1 is DFQATT and CDR2 is SNEGSKA (reference sequence). The ends were cut back, 0 bases at V and 5 bases at J, with 13 bases in the middle. CDR3 length: 15 amino acids. CDR3: CSARESRGVNEKLFF. The CDR3 region has the DNA TGCAGTGCTAGAGAGAGTCGGGGGGTGAATGAAAAACTGTTTTTT.

This clonotype was counted many times. The genes are TRBV10-3 and TRBJ1-2; no reliable D call. Deletions cut 6 bases from V and 1 base from J, with 15 bases between. The CDR3 runs to 15 residues. The V gene's germline CDR1 is ENHRY and CDR2 SYGVKD. Here the CDR3 reads CAISSQQGFNYGYTF. The CDR3 DNA reads as TGTGCCATCAGCTCCCAGCAAGGGTTTAACTATGGCTACACCTTC.

The table lists this clonotype with many counts. The CDR3 coding sequence is TGTGCCAGCAGCTCGCAACACCCCCAGGAGCAGTTCTTC. It is translated as CASSSQHPQEQFF. V usage is TRBV7-6 and J usage is TRBJ2-1; D is unclear. Germline CDR1 is SGHVS and CDR2 is FNYEAQ. V was shortened by 4 bases and J by 10 bases, with 14 bases between the two germline ends. This CDR3 spans 13 amino acids. The full variable domain, completed using reference TRBV7-6 and TRBJ2-1, is GAGVSQSPRYKVTKRGQDVALRCDPISGHVSLYWYRQALGQGPEFLTYFNYEAQQDKSGLPNDRFSAERPEGSISTLTIQRTEQRDSAMYRCASSSQHPQEQFFGPGTRLTVL.

This clonotype was seen at least ten times. One end of the junction varies from germline; a read error may be responsible. The V and J genes are TRBV20-1 and TRBJ1-4, with D possibly TRBD1 on 6 matching bases. The germline gives CDR1 DFQATT, CDR2 SNEGSKA (reference sequence). The length of the CDR3 is 15 residues. Written as DNA, the CDR3 is TGCAGTGCTGGAGAACAGGGTGGGATAGGCGAAAAACTGTTTTTT. It specifies CSAGEQGGIGEKLFF.